This T cell receptor (beta chain) comes out of a study of patients and donors after allogeneic stem cell transplantation. This clonotype was recorded at least ten times. CDR3 length: 13 residues. The ends lost 6 bases at V and 3 bases at J; junction bases unmatched: 2. TCRdb reprocessed the RT-PCR reads via MiXCR and lists one record per CDR3 protein. The data hold about 160,000 distinct CDR3 sequences, with 37% observed a single time. Sequenced sample: blood, either unsorted or a sorted T cell fraction (not recorded which). The rearrangement joins TRBV12-3 or TRBV12-4 to TRBJ1-3, with 7 bases fitting TRBD1. The sequence was collected from a human donor who was either an allogeneic HSCT recipient or a stem cell or donor lymphocyte infusion donor (not recorded which). It is not recorded whose cells these are; they may come from a transplant donor. CDR3 coding DNA: TGTGCCAGCAGCGACAGGGATGGAAACACCATATATTTT. Its translation: CASSDRDGNTIYF.